The text below deals with one TCR beta chain. Its target is not known. These data come from a study of shared clonotypes between healthy human individuals. About the research overall: Three CD4 naive, three CD4 memory, two CD8 naive and one CD8 memory plate were used per donor.

Study-level findings and limits: About 5% was the fraction of naive CD4 clonotypes found shared across several donors.

Some clones are missing from TCRdb's copy, which holds only in-frame ones; the method was immunoSEQ multiplex PCR. Of 1.5 million to 1.9 million clones in the sample, nearly 99% were seen once. V gave up 4 bases and J gave up 4 bases; unmatched junction bases: 13. CDR1 is SGHRS, CDR2 YFSETQ, per germline. The CDR3 has 18 residues. This chain joins TRBV5-1 and TRBJ2-2, with 10 bases identical to TRBD2. The sequencing sample was made of naive CD4+ T cells sorted from blood. Specified subset: CD45RA+ positively selected. This receptor was obtained from a man aged 25 to 40 in good health. The chain's CDR3 is CASSQQYLAGVVTGELFF. DNA of the CDR3: TGCGCCAGCAGCCAGCAATATCTAGCGGGAGTAGTCACCGGGGAGCTGTTTTTT.